This section outlines one TCR beta chain sequence together with its context. The antigen is undetermined. These data are taken from a study of early T cells in non-severe SARS-CoV-2 infection. Study in general: Bulk RNA from unsorted whole blood was sequenced; chains were unpaired. Study-wide results and limits: The study's VDJdb matching favored anti-spike CD8 responses and missed private and CD4 specificities.

Each single cDNA molecule received a unique molecular identifier. MiXCR, applied by TCRdb to the 5' RACE reads, yields one record per CDR3 protein. This table holds tens of thousands of distinct CDR3 sequences, 8% to 11% found once. The length of the CDR3 is 16 residues. With V trimmed by 4 bases and J by 3 bases, 12 bases remained unmatched. CDR1 SGHRS and CDR2 YFSETQ come from the germline V gene. Material: whole blood. The receptor's source is an adult who was a healthcare worker with PCR-confirmed SARS-CoV-2 infection or an uninfected control (not recorded which). The gene calls are TRBV5-1 and TRBJ2-7; 8 positions match TRBD2. CDR3 nucleotides: TGCGCCAGCAGCGCTGGGTCCCTAGCGGGCAACTACGAGCAGTACTTC. Encoded protein: CASSAGSLAGNYEQYF.